The T cell receptor (beta chain) under discussion was sequenced for a study of blood T cell repertoires in COVID-19. Germline CDR1 SGHRS, CDR2 YFSETQ. Losses at the gene ends were 3 bases for V and 3 bases for J; bases not matched to a gene: 6. The CDR3 length is 16 residues. The repertoire was sequenced with immunoSEQ multiplex PCR; TCRdb's copy has only in-frame clones and lacks some. The table has fewer than 35,000 clones, 85% seen once. This clonotype was obtained from a man aged 80 or over with active COVID-19. This rearrangement joins TRBV5-1 to TRBJ2-3, with 11 bases aligning to TRBD2. Material: peripheral blood. This CDR3 is CASSSLAGGLTDTQYF. The CDR3 DNA is TGCGCCAGCAGCTCCTTAGCGGGGGGGCTTACAGATACGCAGTATTTT.